What follows describes a single T cell receptor beta chain. This entry is derived from a study of cytomegalovirus exposure and HLA in healthy donors. Germline V gene data show CDR1 as SGHTS and CDR2 as YDEGEE. Trimming cost V 1 base and J 2 bases, with 16 bases left between them. CDR3 length: 17 residues. 60 Vbeta and 13 Jbeta primers were used in PCR. Profiled with immunoSEQ multiplex PCR; TCRdb holds only in-frame clones, not every one. The data show some 89,000 clones, around three quarters seen once. Sequencing was carried out using PBMCs. The chain recombines TRBV5-8 with TRBJ1-5, with a weak D call TRBD1 (6 bases). The clonotype was recovered from a man in his fifties or sixties in good health and CMV-seronegative. CDR3 in amino acids: CASSLRTGRFGNQPQHF. The CDR3 nucleotides read TGTGCCAGCAGCTTGCGAACAGGGCGGTTCGGCAATCAGCCCCAGCATTTT.